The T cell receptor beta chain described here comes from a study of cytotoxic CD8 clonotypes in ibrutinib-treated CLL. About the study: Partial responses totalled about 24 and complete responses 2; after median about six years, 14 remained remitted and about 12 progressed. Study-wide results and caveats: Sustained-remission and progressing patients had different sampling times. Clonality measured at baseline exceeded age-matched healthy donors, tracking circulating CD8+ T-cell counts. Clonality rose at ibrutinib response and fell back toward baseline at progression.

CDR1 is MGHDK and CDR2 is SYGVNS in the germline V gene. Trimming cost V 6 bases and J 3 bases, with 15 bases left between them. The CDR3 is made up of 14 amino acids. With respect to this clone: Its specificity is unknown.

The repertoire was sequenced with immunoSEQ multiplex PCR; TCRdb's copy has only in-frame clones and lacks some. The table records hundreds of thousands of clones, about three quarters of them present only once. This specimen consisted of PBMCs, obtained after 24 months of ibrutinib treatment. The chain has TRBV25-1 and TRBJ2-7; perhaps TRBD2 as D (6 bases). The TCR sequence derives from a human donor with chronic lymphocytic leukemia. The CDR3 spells CASSGAGGDYEQYF. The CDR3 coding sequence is TGTGCCAGCAGCGGGGCGGGCGGGGACTACGAGCAGTACTTC.